These 21 T cell receptor beta chains share one sample of origin, sequenced in a study of cytomegalovirus exposure and HLA in healthy donors. It was with 60 Vbeta and 13 Jbeta primers that the PCR ran. Some clones are missing from TCRdb's copy, which holds only in-frame ones; the method was immunoSEQ multiplex PCR. The sample yields about 150,000 clones, roughly 10% seen once. Sequenced: PBMCs. These receptors were obtained from a man over 45 in good health and CMV-seronegative.

This clone was found a few times. The chain couples TRBV5-1 to TRBJ2-5; 11 positions agree with TRBD1. Losses at the gene ends were 4 bases for V and 2 bases for J; bases not matched to a gene: 7. From germline, CDR1 is SGHRS and CDR2 YFSETQ. The CDR3 contains 16 residues. As DNA, the CDR3 is TGCGCCAGCAGCACGGGACAGGGGGGAGGGCAAGAGACCCAGTACTTC. Translated, it gives CASSTGQGGGQETQYF. Combining the CDR3 with reference TRBV5-1 and TRBJ2-5 gives the whole variable domain KAGVTQTPRYLIKTRGQQVTLSCSPISGHRSVSWYQQTPGQGLQFLFEYFSETQRNKGNFPGRFSGRQFSNSRSEMNVSTLELGDSALYLCASSTGQGGGQETQYFGPGTRLLVL.

The rearrangement links TRBV19 to TRBJ1-5; D gene ambiguous. The CDR3 has 15 residues. Trimming cost V 2 bases and J 2 bases, with 10 bases left between them. Looked up from germline, CDR1 is LNHDA and CDR2 is SQIVND (reference sequence). The DNA of the CDR3 is TGTGCCAGTAGTATAAACAACCGGGGCAATCAGCCCCAGCATTTT. Encoded protein: CASSINNRGNQPQHF.

This clone was picked up a small number of times. The sample contains more than one DNA sequence encoding this CDR3. The DNA for the CDR3 is TGTGCCAGCTCACCGGTGGGAGCCCGAGGCACTGAAGCTTTCTTT. As protein: CASSPVGARGTEAFF. This chain uses TRBV18 with TRBJ1-1; D gene ambiguous. Germline V gene data show CDR1 as KGHSH and CDR2 as LQKENI. Deletions cut 3 bases from V and 4 bases from J, with 15 bases between. The CDR3 is 15 residues long.

There are a few counts of this clone. The chain uses TRBV9 and TRBJ2-6; D is undetermined. CDR3 length: 18 residues. Germline V lookup: CDR1 SGDLS, CDR2 YYNGEE. Trimming cost V 0 bases and J 0 bases, with 13 bases left between them. The CDR3 spells CASSVASVVSSGANVLTF. CDR3 DNA: TGTGCCAGCAGCGTAGCCTCCGTGGTGAGCTCTGGGGCCAACGTCCTGACTTTC.

This clone was found a few times. This chain connects TRBV27 to TRBJ2-1; D not certain. CDR1 is MNHEY, CDR2 SMNVEV, per germline (reference sequence). V was cut by 5 bases and J by 7 bases, with 15 bases left in between. The CDR3 runs to 14 residues. The chain's CDR3 is CASSPLKADNEQFF. CDR3 sequence (DNA): TGTGCCAGCAGTCCTCTGAAAGCCGATAATGAGCAGTTCTTC.

This clone was seen more than once but under ten times. This chain uses TRBV19 with TRBJ1-2, with D maybe TRBD1 (6 bases). Germline V gene sequence: CDR1 LNHDA, CDR2 SQIVND (reference sequence). The CDR3 length is 13 residues. Trimming stripped 8 bases from V and 8 bases from J, with 18 bases between. CDR3 loop: CASGGGGVFGYTF. The CDR3 DNA sequence: TGTGCCAGTGGGGGAGGGGGGGTCTTCGGCTACACCTTC.

The V and J genes are TRBV27 and TRBJ2-2; D perhaps matches TRBD2 (7 bases). V was clipped by 5 bases and J by 6 bases, with 19 bases between them. The germline CDR1 and CDR2 sequences are MNHEY and SMNVEV (reference sequence). The CDR3 spans 16 residues. The CDR3 nucleotides are TGTGCCAGCAGTCCTCAGGGGACTACCACGGCCGGGGAGCTGTTTTTT. Encoded protein: CASSPQGTTTAGELFF.

In this sample, this clone turned up a few times. The rearrangement joins TRBV2 to TRBJ2-2; maybe TRBD2 (6 bases). Germline V gene lookup returns CDR1 SNHLY and CDR2 FYNNEI. The CDR3 extends over 15 amino acids. The V end was cut by 0 bases, the J end by 5 bases, with 10 bases between. CDR3 in amino acids: CASSEAEAGTGELFF. Here the CDR3 DNA reads TGTGCCAGCAGTGAAGCCGAGGCGGGGACCGGGGAGCTGTTTTTT.

CDR3 bases: TGTGCCACCAGCAGGGTTGGGACTAGCGGGGGAAAAGAGACCCAGTACTTC. Translated, it gives CATSRVGTSGGKETQYF. The gene calls are TRBV15 and TRBJ2-5; 14 nucleotides align to TRBD2. V lost 3 bases, J lost 3 bases, and 6 bases stayed unmatched. CDR1 and CDR2 from the germline V gene are LNHNV and YYDKDF (reference sequence). CDR3 size: 17 residues.

This chain connects TRBV30 to TRBJ2-2; D is perhaps TRBD2 (5 bases). The germline CDR1 and CDR2 sequences are GTSNPN and SVGIG (reference sequence). Trimming removed 0 bases from V and 1 base from J, with 9 bases in between. This CDR3 is 15 amino acids long. CDR3 amino acids: CAWSVGSGNTGELFF. CDR3 bases: TGTGCCTGGAGTGTAGGGAGCGGGAACACCGGGGAGCTGTTTTTT.

The CDR3 sequence is CASSGRGEAGANVLTF. The CDR3, as DNA: TGTGCCAGCAGTGGCAGGGGGGAGGCGGGGGCCAACGTCCTGACTTTC. The V and J genes are TRBV6-1 and TRBJ2-6; TRBD1 is a possible D gene (7 bases). Germline lookup yields CDR1 MNHNS and CDR2 SASEGT. V shed 4 bases and J shed 4 bases, with 14 bases lying between them. CDR3 length: 16 residues.

Only a few counts were recorded for this clone. The chain is built from TRBV2 and TRBJ2-1; 8 positions match TRBD2. The CDR3 runs 16 residues. CDR1 SNHLY and CDR2 FYNNEI come from the germline V gene. The V and J ends lost 2 bases and 7 bases, in that order; junction bases with no gene match: 10. CDR3 in DNA: TGTGCCAGCAGTGAAAAACTAACGGGAGGGCCGAATGAGCAGTTCTTC. Translated: CASSEKLTGGPNEQFF. Full variable domain (outside the CDR3, taken from reference TRBV2 and TRBJ2-1): EPEVTQTPSHQVTQMGQEVILRCVPISNHLYFYWYRQILGQKVEFLVSFYNNEISEKSEIFDDQFSVERPDGSNFTLKIRSTKLEDSAMYFCASSEKLTGGPNEQFFGPGTRLTVL.

V and J are TRBV6-5 and TRBJ2-5; the match to TRBD2 covers 8 bases. The J call may be faulty, since TRBJ2-7 better matches the DNA end. CDR3 length equals 16 residues. In germline, CDR1 is MNHEY, CDR2 SVGAGI. The CDR3 DNA reads as TGTGCCAGCAGTTACTCGGAACGGGAGGGCCTCTACGAGCAGTACTTC. Protein: CASSYSEREGLYEQYF.

This chain joins TRBV5-1 and TRBJ1-4; no clear D. This CDR3 contains 15 residues. The germline gives CDR1 SGHRS, CDR2 YFSETQ. V lost 3 bases, J lost 2 bases, and 11 bases lay in between. CDR3 coding DNA: TGCGCCAGCAGCTCGTCCTGGGCGACTAATGAAAAACTGTTTTTT. Translated, it gives CASSSSWATNEKLFF.

The gene calls are TRBV6-4 and TRBJ1-2; possibly TRBD1 for D (6 bases). Germline V gene sequence: CDR1 MRHNA, CDR2 SNTAGT. Trimming removed 2 bases from V and 2 bases from J, with 12 bases in between. The CDR3 has 15 amino acids. The CDR3 nucleotides are TGTGCCAGCAGTGACCAACCGGGGGGCAACTATGGCTACACCTTC. Amino acid sequence: CASSDQPGGNYGYTF.

J is TRBJ1-1 and V is TRBV6-1; D possibly corresponds to TRBD1 (6 bases). Germline CDR1 MNHNS, CDR2 SASEGT. The CDR3 contains 15 residues. Trimming removed 1 base at V and 1 base at J, with 10 bases between. CDR3 in DNA: TGTGCCAGCAGTGAAGTGCAGGGGAAGAACACTGAAGCTTTCTTT. This encodes CASSEVQGKNTEAFF.

The rearrangement joins TRBV28 to TRBJ1-4; TRBD1 matches at 7 bases. With V trimmed by 6 bases and J by 8 bases, 6 bases remained unmatched. This CDR3 is built from 13 residues. Germline CDR1 reads MDHEN; CDR2 reads SYDVKM. CDR3 in amino acids: CASRGGAWEKLFF. The CDR3 coding sequence is TGTGCCAGCAGAGGGGGCGCTTGGGAAAAACTGTTTTTT.

This clone was seen a few times. The chain links TRBV5-4 to TRBJ1-4, with TRBD1 identical over 7 bases. Germline lookup yields CDR1 SGHNT and CDR2 YYREEE (reference sequence). The V segment lost 4 bases and the J segment 8 bases; nucleotides outside the gene matches: 8. The CDR3 covers 14 residues. The CDR3 region has the DNA TGTGCCAGCAGCCAGACAGGGACACGAGAAAAACTGTTTTTT. Its protein is CASSQTGTREKLFF.

This clone showed up just a few times. The chain couples TRBV29-1 to TRBJ2-7; D not certain. There are 10 residues in the CDR3. Trimming stripped 6 bases from V and 3 bases from J, with 6 bases between. Germline V gene sequence: CDR1 SQVTM, CDR2 ANQGSEA. CDR3 loop: CSVQDYEQYF. CDR3 sequence (DNA): TGCAGCGTGCAGGACTACGAGCAGTACTTC.

This clone was observed a handful of times. The rearrangement uses TRBV29-1 and TRBJ2-5; 13 bases fit TRBD2. The V and J ends lost 4 bases and 2 bases, in that order; junction bases with no gene match: 7. Germline V gene sequence: CDR1 SQVTM, CDR2 ANQGSEA. CDR3 length: 16 amino acids. As DNA, the CDR3 is TGCAGCGTTGTAGGACTAGCGGGGGAACGACAAGAGACCCAGTACTTC. It translates to CSVVGLAGERQETQYF. The entire variable domain, with the rest obtained from reference TRBV29-1 and TRBJ2-5, is as follows: SAVISQKPSRDICQRGTSLTIQCQVDSQVTMMFWYRQQPGQSLTLIATANQGSEATYESGFVIDKFPISRPNLTFSTLTVSNMSPEDSSIYLCSVVGLAGERQETQYFGPGTRLLVL.

The chain carries TRBV4-1 and TRBJ2-5; 13 nucleotides match TRBD2. The germline CDR1 and CDR2 sequences are MGHRA and YSYEKL. V shed 7 bases and J 2 bases; nucleotides not matched to a gene: 4. The CDR3 contains 15 residues. CDR3 sequence (DNA): TGCGCCAGCATGGGACTAGCGGGGAGTCAAGAGACCCAGTACTTC. Residues: CASMGLAGSQETQYF.